The 5 T cell receptor beta chains below come from one sample, sequenced in a study of shared clonotypes between healthy human individuals. Assay used: immunoSEQ multiplex PCR; TCRdb lists only in-frame clones, some missing. Of some 2.4 million clones in the sample, roughly 93% were seen once. Sequencing was performed on naive CD4+ T cells from PBMCs. Sample subset: CD45RA+ positively selected. The receptors come from a young man in good health. Some clones in this sample may be carry-over from other donors' samples.

Only a few counts were recorded for this clone. The chain joins TRBV5-1 to TRBJ1-1, with unresolved D. CDR1 is SGHRS and CDR2 is YFSETQ in the germline V gene. Trimming stripped 0 bases from V and 2 bases from J, with 14 bases between. This CDR3 comprises 16 residues. The CDR3 bases are TGCGCCAGCAGCTTGGGGGATCGCCCATCCAACACTGAAGCTTTCTTT. This sequence encodes CASSLGDRPSNTEAFF.

This clone has just a few counts. This chain joins TRBV27 and TRBJ1-5, with D tentatively TRBD1 (5 bases). V lost 6 bases, J lost 6 bases, and 12 bases lay in between. The CDR3 runs 13 residues. Germline CDR1 is MNHEY and CDR2 is SMNVEV (reference sequence). The CDR3 region has the DNA TGTGCCAGCAGGTTCAGGGATGCTCAGCCCCAGCATTTT. Encoded protein: CASRFRDAQPQHF.

The chain joins TRBV29-1 to TRBJ2-3; 7 bases are shared with TRBD1. The junction had 13 bases not matched to a gene; V was cut back by 4 bases and J by 0 bases. CDR1 is SQVTM, CDR2 ANQGSEA, per germline. The CDR3 is made up of 17 amino acids. The CDR3 DNA sequence: TGCAGCGTTGGTAAACAGGGGCTACCCATTAGCACAGATACGCAGTATTTT. Translated, it gives CSVGKQGLPISTDTQYF.

The chain combines TRBV19 with TRBJ2-5, with D perhaps TRBD1 or TRBD2 (5 bases each). Trimming pared 5 bases from V and 5 bases from J, leaving 15 bases between. This CDR3 region has 14 residues. In germline, CDR1 is LNHDA, CDR2 SQIVND (reference sequence). The CDR3 DNA is TGTGCCAGTAGTGCCGGGACGTCGGGGGAGACCCAGTACTTC. Residues: CASSAGTSGETQYF.

This chain links TRBV7-9 with TRBJ2-3; 7 bases line up with TRBD1. Germline-derived CDR1 and CDR2 are SEHNR and FQNEAQ (reference sequence). V shed 1 base and J 7 bases; nucleotides not matched to a gene: 8. The CDR3 covers 15 residues. CDR3 amino acids: CASSLGGQVMNTQYF. In nucleotides, the CDR3 is TGTGCCAGCAGCTTAGGTGGACAGGTGATGAATACGCAGTATTTT. Looking up the rest from reference TRBV7-9 and TRBJ2-3 gives the full variable domain: DTGVSQNPRHKITKRGQNVTFRCDPISEHNRLYWYRQTLGQGPEFLTYFQNEAQLEKSRLLSDRFSAERPKGSFSTLEIQRTEQGDSAMYLCASSLGGQVMNTQYFGPGTRLTVL.